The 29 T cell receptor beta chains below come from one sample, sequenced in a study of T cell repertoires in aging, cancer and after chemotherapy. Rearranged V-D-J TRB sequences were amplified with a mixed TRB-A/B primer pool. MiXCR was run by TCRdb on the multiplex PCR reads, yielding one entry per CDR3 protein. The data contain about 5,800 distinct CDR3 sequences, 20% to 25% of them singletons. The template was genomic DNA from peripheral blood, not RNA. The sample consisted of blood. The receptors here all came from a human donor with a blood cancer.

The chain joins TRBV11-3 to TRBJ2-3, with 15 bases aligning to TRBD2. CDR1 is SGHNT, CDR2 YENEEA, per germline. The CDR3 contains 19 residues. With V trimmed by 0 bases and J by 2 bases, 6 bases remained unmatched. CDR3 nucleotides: TGTGCCAGCAGCTTAGAGGACGGGACTAGCGGGGGGATCACAGATACGCAGTATTTT. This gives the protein CASSLEDGTSGGITDTQYF. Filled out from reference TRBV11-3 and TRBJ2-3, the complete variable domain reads EAGVVQSPRYKIIEKKQPVAFWCNPISGHNTLYWYLQNLGQGPELLIRYENEEAVDDSQLPKDRFSAERLKGVDSTLKIQPAELGDSAVYLCASSLEDGTSGGITDTQYFGPGTRLTVL.

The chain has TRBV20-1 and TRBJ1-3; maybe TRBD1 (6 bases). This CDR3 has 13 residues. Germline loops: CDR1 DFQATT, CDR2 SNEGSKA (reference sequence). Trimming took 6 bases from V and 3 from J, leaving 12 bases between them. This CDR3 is CSAFGQYGNTIYF. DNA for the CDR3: TGCAGTGCCTTTGGACAGTATGGAAACACCATATATTTT.

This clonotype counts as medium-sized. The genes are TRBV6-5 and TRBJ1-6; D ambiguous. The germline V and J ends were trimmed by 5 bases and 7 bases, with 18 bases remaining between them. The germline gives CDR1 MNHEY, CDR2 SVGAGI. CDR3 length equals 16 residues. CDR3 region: CASSGVTVPGNSPLHF. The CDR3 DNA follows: TGTGCCAGCAGTGGAGTAACGGTTCCGGGGAATTCACCCCTCCACTTT.

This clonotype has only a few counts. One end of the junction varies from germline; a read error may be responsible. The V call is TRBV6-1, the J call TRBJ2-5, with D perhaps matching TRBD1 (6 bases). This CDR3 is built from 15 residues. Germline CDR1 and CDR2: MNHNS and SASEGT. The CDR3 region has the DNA TGCGCCAGCAGTGAGTTTTTAGGGACACTAGAGACCCAGTACTTC. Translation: CASSEFLGTLETQYF.

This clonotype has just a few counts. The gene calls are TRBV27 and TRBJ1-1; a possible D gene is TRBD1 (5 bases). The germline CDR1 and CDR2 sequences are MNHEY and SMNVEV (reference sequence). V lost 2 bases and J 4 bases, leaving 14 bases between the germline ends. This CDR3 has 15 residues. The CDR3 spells CASSLQGTRGTEAFF. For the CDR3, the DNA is TGTGCCAGCAGTTTACAGGGCACCCGAGGCACTGAAGCTTTCTTT.

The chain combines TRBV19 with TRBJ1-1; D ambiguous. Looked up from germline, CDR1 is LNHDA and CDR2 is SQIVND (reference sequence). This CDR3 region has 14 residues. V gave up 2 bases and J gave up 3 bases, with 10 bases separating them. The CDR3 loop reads CASSIKVSDTEAFF. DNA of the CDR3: TGTGCCAGTAGTATAAAGGTTTCGGACACTGAAGCTTTCTTT.

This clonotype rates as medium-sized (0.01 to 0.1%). The CDR3: CASGKDWVEKLFF. CDR3 DNA sequence: TGTGCCAGCGGGAAGGACTGGGTTGAAAAACTGTTTTTT. The chain uses TRBV6-1 and TRBJ1-4; no clear D gene. The CDR3 consists of 13 residues. Germline V CDR1 and CDR2: MNHNS, SASEGT. Trimming cost V 8 bases and J 7 bases, with 14 bases left between them.

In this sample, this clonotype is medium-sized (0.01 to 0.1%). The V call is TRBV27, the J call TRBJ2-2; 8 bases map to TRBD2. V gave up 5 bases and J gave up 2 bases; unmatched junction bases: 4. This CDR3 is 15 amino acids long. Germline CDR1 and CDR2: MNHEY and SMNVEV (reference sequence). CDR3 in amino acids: CASSPTSGNTGELFF. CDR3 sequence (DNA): TGTGCCAGCAGTCCTACTAGCGGTAACACCGGGGAGCTGTTTTTT.

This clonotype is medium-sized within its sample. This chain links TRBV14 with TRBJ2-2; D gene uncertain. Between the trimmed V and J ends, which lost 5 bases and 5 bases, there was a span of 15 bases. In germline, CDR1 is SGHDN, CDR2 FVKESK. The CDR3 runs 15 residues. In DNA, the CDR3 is TGTGCCAGCAGCTCAACGTCCAGGCTGACCGGGGAGCTGTTTTTT. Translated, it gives CASSSTSRLTGELFF.

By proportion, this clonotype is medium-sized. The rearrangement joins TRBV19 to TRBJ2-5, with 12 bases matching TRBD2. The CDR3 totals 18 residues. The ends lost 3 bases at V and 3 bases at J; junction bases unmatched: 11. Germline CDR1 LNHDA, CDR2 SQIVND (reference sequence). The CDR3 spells CASSIRWASGRAEETQYF. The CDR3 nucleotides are TGTGCCAGTAGTATTAGGTGGGCTAGCGGGAGGGCCGAAGAGACCCAGTACTTC.

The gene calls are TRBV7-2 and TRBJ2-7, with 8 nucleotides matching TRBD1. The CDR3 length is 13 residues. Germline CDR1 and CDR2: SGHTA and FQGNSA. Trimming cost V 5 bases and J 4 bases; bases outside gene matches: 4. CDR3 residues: CASSTRTGYEQYF. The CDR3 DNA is TGTGCCAGCAGCACCCGGACAGGGTACGAGCAGTACTTC. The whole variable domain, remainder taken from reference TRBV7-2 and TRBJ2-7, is GAGVSQSPSNKVTEKGKDVELRCDPISGHTALYWYRQSLGQGLEFLIYFQGNSAPDKSGLPSDRFSAERTGGSVSTLTIQRTQQEDSAVYLCASSTRTGYEQYFGPGTRLTVT.

CDR3 bases: TGTGCCAGCTCAAACCAGGGCGACCAGCCCCAGCATTTT. Protein sequence: CASSNQGDQPQHF. The J gene is TRBJ1-5, the V gene TRBV18, with a tentative D call TRBD1 (5 bases). V dropped 5 bases and J dropped 7 bases, with 12 bases sitting between them. The CDR3 is 13 amino acids. Germline-derived CDR1 and CDR2 are KGHSH and LQKENI.

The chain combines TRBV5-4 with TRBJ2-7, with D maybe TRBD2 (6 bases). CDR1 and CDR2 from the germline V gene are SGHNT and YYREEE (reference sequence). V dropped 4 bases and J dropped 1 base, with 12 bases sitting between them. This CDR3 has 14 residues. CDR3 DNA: TGTGCCAGCAGCCCCCTGGGGGGTTCCTACGAGCAGTACTTC. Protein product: CASSPLGGSYEQYF.

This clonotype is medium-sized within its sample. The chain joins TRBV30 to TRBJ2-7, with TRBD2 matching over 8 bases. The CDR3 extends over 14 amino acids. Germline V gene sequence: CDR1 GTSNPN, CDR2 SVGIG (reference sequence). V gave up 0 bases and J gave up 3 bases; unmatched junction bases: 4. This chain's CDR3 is CAWSVGGTSYEQYF. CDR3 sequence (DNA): TGTGCCTGGAGTGTAGGCGGGACTAGCTACGAGCAGTACTTC.

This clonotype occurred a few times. CDR3 residues: CASGQGGVRRNYGYTF. As DNA, the CDR3 is TGTGCCAGCGGACAGGGAGGAGTCCGGCGTAACTATGGCTACACCTTC. The chain is built from TRBV12-3 or TRBV12-4 and TRBJ1-2; 8 bases agree with TRBD1. J gave up 1 base and V 8 bases, and 12 bases lay outside the gene matches. This CDR3 spans 16 amino acids.

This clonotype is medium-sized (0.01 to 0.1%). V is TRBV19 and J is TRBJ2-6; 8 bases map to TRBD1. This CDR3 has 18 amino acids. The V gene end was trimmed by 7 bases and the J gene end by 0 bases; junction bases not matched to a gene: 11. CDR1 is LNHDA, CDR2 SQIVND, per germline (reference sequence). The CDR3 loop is CASKTGRDRRSGANVLTF. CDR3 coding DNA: TGTGCCAGTAAAACTGGTCGGGACAGGCGCTCTGGGGCCAACGTCCTGACTTTC.

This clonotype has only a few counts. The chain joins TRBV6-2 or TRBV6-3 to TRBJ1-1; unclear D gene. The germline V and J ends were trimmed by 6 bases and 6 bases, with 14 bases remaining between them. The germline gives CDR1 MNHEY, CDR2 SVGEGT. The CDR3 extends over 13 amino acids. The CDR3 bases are TGTGCCAGCAGCCCCGGAGGTTACGCTGAAGCTTTCTTT. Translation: CASSPGGYAEAFF.

This chain's CDR3 is CASSQEGRWGTGELFF. In DNA form, the CDR3 reads TGTGCCAGCAGCCAAGAGGGCCGGTGGGGCACCGGGGAGCTGTTTTTT. V and J are TRBV4-2 and TRBJ2-2; the D is unclear. The CDR3 has 16 residues. Germline V gene sequence: CDR1 LGHNA, CDR2 YNFKEQ. V shed 0 bases and J shed 4 bases, with 12 bases lying between them.

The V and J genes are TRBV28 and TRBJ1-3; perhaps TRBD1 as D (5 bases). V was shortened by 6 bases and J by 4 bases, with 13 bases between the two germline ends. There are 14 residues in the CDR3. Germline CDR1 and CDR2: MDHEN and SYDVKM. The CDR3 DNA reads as TGTGCCAGCAGGGTACGGACATCCGGAAACACCATATATTTT. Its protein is CASRVRTSGNTIYF.

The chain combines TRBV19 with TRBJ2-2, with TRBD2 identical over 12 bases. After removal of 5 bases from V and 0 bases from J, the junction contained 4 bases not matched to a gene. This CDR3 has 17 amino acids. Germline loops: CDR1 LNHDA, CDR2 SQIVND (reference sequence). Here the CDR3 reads CASSVTSGSANTGELFF. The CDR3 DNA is TGTGCCAGTAGTGTGACTAGCGGGAGTGCGAACACCGGGGAGCTGTTTTTT.

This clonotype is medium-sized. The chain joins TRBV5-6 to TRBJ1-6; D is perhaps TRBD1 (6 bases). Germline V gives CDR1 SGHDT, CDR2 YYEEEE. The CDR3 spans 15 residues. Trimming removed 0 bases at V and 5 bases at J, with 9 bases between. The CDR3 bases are TGTGCCAGCAGCTTGGCAGGGGCGAATAATTCACCCCTCCACTTT. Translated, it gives CASSLAGANNSPLHF.

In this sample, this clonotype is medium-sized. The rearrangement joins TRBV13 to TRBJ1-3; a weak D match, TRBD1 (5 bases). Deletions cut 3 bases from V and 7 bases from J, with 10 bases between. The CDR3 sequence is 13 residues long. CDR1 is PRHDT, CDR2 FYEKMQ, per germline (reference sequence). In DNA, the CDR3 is TGTGCCAGCAGCTTTCTGACAGATAACACCATATATTTT. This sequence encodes CASSFLTDNTIYF.

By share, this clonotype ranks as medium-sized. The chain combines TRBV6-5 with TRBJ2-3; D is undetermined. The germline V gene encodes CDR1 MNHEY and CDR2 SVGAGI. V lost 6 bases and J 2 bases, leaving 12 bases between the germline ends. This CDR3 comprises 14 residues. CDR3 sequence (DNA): TGTGCCAGCAGCCTTGGACGGTACACAGATACGCAGTATTTT. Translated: CASSLGRYTDTQYF.

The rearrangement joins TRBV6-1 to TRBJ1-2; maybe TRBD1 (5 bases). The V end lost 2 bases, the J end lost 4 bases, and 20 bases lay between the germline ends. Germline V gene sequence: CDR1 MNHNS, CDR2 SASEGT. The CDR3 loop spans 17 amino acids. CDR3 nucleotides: TGTGCCAGCAGTGAAATTTCTGGGGACCCGTACTTCTATGGCTACACCTTC. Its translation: CASSEISGDPYFYGYTF.

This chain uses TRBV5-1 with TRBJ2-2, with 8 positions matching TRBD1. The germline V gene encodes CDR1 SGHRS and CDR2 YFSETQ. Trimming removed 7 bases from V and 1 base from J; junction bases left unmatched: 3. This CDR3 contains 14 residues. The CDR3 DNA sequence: TGCGCCAGCGCCGGGACAGGGAACACCGGGGAGCTGTTTTTT. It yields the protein CASAGTGNTGELFF.

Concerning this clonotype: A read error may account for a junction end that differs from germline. The CDR3 region is CDSSSGSYEQYF. The CDR3 coding sequence is TGTGACAGCAGCTCAGGGTCCTACGAGCAGTACTTC. The V and J genes are TRBV5-4 and TRBJ2-7, with D possibly TRBD1 on 5 matching bases. This CDR3 spans 12 amino acids. Germline V gene sequence: CDR1 SGHNT, CDR2 YYREEE (reference sequence).

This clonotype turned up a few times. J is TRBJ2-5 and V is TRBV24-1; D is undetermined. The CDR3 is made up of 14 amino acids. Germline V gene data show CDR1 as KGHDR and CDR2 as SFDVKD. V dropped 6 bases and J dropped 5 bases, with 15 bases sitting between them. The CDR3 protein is CATSRTANRETQYF. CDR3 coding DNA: TGTGCCACCAGTCGGACGGCTAACCGGGAGACCCAGTACTTC.

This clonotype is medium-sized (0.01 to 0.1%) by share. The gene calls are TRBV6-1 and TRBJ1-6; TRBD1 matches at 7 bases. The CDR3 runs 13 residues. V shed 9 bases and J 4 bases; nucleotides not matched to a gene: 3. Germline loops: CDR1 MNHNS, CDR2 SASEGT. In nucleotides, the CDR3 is TGTGCCAGTGGGACAGATTATAATTCACCCCTCCACTTT. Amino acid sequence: CASGTDYNSPLHF.

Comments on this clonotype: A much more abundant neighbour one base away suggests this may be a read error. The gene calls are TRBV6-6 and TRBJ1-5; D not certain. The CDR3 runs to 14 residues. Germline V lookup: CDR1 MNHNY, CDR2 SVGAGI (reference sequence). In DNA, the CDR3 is TGTGCCAGCAGTTACGGAGTGGGCAATCAGCACCAGCATTTT. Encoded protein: CASSYGVGNQHQHF.